This passage covers 7 T cell receptor beta chains from one sample sequenced in a study of blood T cells in healthy people across ages. Using a J-beta primer mix together with a sample-barcoded 5' primer, a second PCR was run for roughly 6 to 12 cycles. From the 5' RACE reads, TCRdb called clonotypes with MiXCR, one entry per CDR3 protein. The sample records 700,000 to 950,000 distinct CDR3 sequences, roughly 60% being singletons. Sequencing was carried out using blood. The receptors derive from a man in his thirties or forties in good health.

The chain employs TRBV20-1 and TRBJ2-3; 11 nucleotides align to TRBD2. Germline V gene data show CDR1 as DFQATT and CDR2 as SNEGSKA (reference sequence). CDR3 length equals 14 residues. Trimming removed 6 bases from V and 4 bases from J; junction bases left unmatched: 6. The CDR3 sequence: CSAPTSGRPDTQYF. The CDR3 DNA reads TGCAGTGCGCCAACTAGCGGGAGACCAGATACGCAGTATTTT.

This clonotype appeared a single time. The chain couples TRBV20-1 to TRBJ1-1; D may be TRBD1 (5 bases). The germline gives CDR1 DFQATT, CDR2 SNEGSKA (reference sequence). The CDR3 sequence is 11 residues long. CDR3 sequence (DNA): TGCAGCGCCTGGGGGAGGACTGAAGCTTTCTTT. This translates into CSAWGRTEAFF.

The chain recombines TRBV7-8 with TRBJ2-7, with 10 bases lining up with TRBD1. Germline trimming cut 5 bases from V and 5 bases from J; bases unmatched to any gene: 6. Per the germline V gene, CDR1 is SGHVS and CDR2 is FQNEAQ. There are 14 residues in the CDR3. The CDR3 DNA sequence: TGTGCCAGCAGCCGGAGGACAGGGGGGAACGAGCAGTACTTC. This sequence encodes CASSRRTGGNEQYF. The full variable domain, with the rest looked up from reference TRBV7-8 and TRBJ2-7, is GAGVSQSPRYKVAKRGQDVALRCDPISGHVSLFWYQQALGQGPEFLTYFQNEAQLDKSGLPSDRFFAERPEGSVSTLKIQRTQQEDSAVYLCASSRRTGGNEQYFGPGTRLTVT.

This chain links TRBV29-1 with TRBJ2-1; the D gene is possibly TRBD2 (6 bases). The J call could be wrong; TRBJ2-7 is a better fit for the DNA end. The CDR3 has 11 amino acids. The germline V gene encodes CDR1 SQVTM and CDR2 ANQGSEA. The CDR3 DNA sequence: TGCAGCCCTTGGGAGGCCAATGAGCAGTACTTC. Protein sequence: CSPWEANEQYF.

This clonotype was seen only a few times. The DNA of the CDR3 is TGTGCCAGCAGCTTAGGCCCGCGAGAAAAAGAGACCCAGTACTTC. Translated, it gives CASSLGPREKETQYF. The gene calls are TRBV7-2 and TRBJ2-5, with D unclear. Trimming cost V 1 base and J 3 bases, with 12 bases left between them. The germline CDR1 and CDR2 sequences are SGHTA and FQGNSA. This CDR3 contains 15 residues. Complete variable domain (other parts from reference TRBV7-2 and TRBJ2-5): GAGVSQSPSNKVTEKGKDVELRCDPISGHTALYWYRQSLGQGLEFLIYFQGNSAPDKSGLPSDRFSAERTGGSVSTLTIQRTQQEDSAVYLCASSLGPREKETQYFGPGTRLLVL.

Worth noting for this clonotype: At one end the junction does not follow the germline gene, possibly because of a read error. The genes are TRBV7-9 and TRBJ2-3; TRBD1 agrees at 12 bases. The length of the CDR3 is 17 residues. The germline CDR1 and CDR2 sequences are SEHNR and FQNEAQ (reference sequence). In nucleotides, the CDR3 is TGTGTCAGCAGCCAGGTGGGACAGGGGGCGAACACAGATACGCAGTATTTT. This encodes CVSSQVGQGANTDTQYF. Full variable domain (rest looked up from reference TRBV7-9 and TRBJ2-3): DTGVSQNPRHKITKRGQNVTFRCDPISEHNRLYWYRQTLGQGPEFLTYFQNEAQLEKSRLLSDRFSAERPKGSFSTLEIQRTEQGDSAMYLCVSSQVGQGANTDTQYFGPGTRLTVL.

The genes are TRBV20-1 and TRBJ2-5; TRBD2 might be the D (6 bases). Gene TRBJ2-7 matches the end of the DNA better, so the J call may be wrong. This CDR3 contains 14 residues. CDR1 is DFQATT, CDR2 SNEGSKA, per germline (reference sequence). Here the CDR3 DNA reads TGCAGTGTTGCGGACCCCCAGGCGGGATACGAGCAGTACTTC. Its translation is CSVADPQAGYEQYF.